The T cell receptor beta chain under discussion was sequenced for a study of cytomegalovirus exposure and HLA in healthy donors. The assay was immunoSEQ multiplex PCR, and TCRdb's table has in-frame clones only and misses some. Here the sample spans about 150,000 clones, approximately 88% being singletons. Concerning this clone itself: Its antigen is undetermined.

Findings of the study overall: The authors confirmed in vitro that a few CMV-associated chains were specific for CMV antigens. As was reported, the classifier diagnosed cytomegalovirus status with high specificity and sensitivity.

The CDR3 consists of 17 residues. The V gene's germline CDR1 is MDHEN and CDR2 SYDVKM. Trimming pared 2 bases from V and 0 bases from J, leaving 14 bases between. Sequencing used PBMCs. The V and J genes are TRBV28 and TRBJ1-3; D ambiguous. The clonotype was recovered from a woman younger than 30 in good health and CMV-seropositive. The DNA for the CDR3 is TGTGCCAGCAGTTTAGTACGTTCCCCGAGCTCTGGAAACACCATATATTTT. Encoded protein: CASSLVRSPSSGNTIYF. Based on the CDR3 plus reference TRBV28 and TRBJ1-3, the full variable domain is DVKVTQSSRYLVKRTGEKVFLECVQDMDHENMFWYRQDPGLGLRLIYFSYDVKMKEKGDIPEGYSVSREKKERFSLILESASTNQTSMYLCASSLVRSPSSGNTIYFGEGSWLTVV.